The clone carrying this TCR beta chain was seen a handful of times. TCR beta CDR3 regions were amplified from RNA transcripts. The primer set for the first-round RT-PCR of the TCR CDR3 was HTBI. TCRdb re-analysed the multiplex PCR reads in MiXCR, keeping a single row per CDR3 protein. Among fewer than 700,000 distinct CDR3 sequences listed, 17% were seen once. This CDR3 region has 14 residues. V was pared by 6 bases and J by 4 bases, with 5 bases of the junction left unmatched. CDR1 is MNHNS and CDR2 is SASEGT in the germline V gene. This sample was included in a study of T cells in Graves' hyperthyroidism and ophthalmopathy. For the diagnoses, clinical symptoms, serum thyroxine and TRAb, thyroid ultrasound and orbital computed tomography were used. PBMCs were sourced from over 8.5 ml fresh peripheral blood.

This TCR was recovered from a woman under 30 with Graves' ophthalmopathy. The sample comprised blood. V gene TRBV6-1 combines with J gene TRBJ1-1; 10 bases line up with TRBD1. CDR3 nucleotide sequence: TGTGCCAGCAGGAATAGACAGGGGGCCACTGAAGCTTTCTTT. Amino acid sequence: CASRNRQGATEAFF.